The entry below describes one T cell receptor (beta chain). Germline values: CDR1 DFQATT, CDR2 SNEGSKA (reference sequence). This CDR3 spans 17 amino acids. The data are from a study of response to subunit inactivated influenza vaccine. MiXCR, run by TCRdb on the RT-PCR reads, gives a single entry per CDR3 protein. In the table there are roughly 700,000 distinct CDR3 sequences, about 15% of which are singletons. The sample here was PBMCs from blood, taken less than 13 days after vaccination. The receptor's source is a man aged 45 to 65 who received an inactivated influenza vaccine. The chain combines TRBV20-1 with TRBJ2-1; 14 bases match TRBD2. CDR3 sequence (DNA): TGCAGCGCACCGGGACTAGCGGGGGTAGGTGGTCGTAATGAGCAGTTCTTC. Translated: CSAPGLAGVGGRNEQFF.